This TCR beta chain was captured by sequencing in a study of blood T cell repertoires in COVID-19. Study at large: Acute and convalescent COVID-19 specimens originated in the United States, Italy and Spain. In each case, the material was cDNA or gDNA derived from T cells, B-cell-depleted T cells, or PBMCs.

Original methodology: Amplification of reference gene primers was used by the study to estimate nucleated cell counts. The table came from immunoSEQ multiplex PCR; TCRdb's copy has only in-frame clones and leaves some out. V, J and clone size derive from that table, while D and trimming were established from the DNA sequence. The data show 100,000 to 130,000 clones, less than 75% seen once. CDR1 MGHRA and CDR2 YSYEKL come from the germline V gene. Trimming pared 0 bases from V and 3 bases from J, leaving 18 bases between. The CDR3 totals 17 residues. There are a few counts of this clone. J is TRBJ2-7 and V is TRBV4-1; the D gene is possibly TRBD1 (6 bases). The TCR was taken from a woman between 40 and 55 years old with acute or convalescent COVID-19. What was sequenced was peripheral blood. This CDR3 is CASSQDPRTVLSYEQYF. The CDR3 nucleotides read TGCGCCAGCAGCCAAGATCCCCGGACAGTTCTCAGCTACGAGCAGTACTTC.